This T cell receptor beta chain was sequenced in a study of blood T cell repertoires in COVID-19. Looking at the study overall: There were acute and convalescent COVID-19 samples, and they came from the United States, Italy and Spain. The cDNA or gDNA used as material had been derived from T cells, B-cell-depleted T cells, or PBMCs.

As processed by the authors: How many nucleated cells were present was estimated from reference gene primer amplification. Only in-frame clones appear in the TCRdb table, and some are missing; sequencing was by immunoSEQ multiplex PCR. Clone size and the V and J calls come from that table; the DNA yielded D and trimming. The table records over 150,000 clones, about 79% of them present only once. V was trimmed by 3 bases and J by 3 bases, leaving 14 bases between them. Germline CDR1 is GTSNPN and CDR2 is SVGIG (reference sequence). The CDR3 runs to 15 residues. J is TRBJ2-2 and V is TRBV30, with TRBD1 as a possible D gene (5 bases). The sequence came from a human donor in a cohort sampled during active COVID-19. The sequenced sample was peripheral blood. The CDR3 nucleotides read TGTGCCTGGAGAGGGGCTGGCTCCCACACCGGGGAGCTGTTTTTT. This gives the protein CAWRGAGSHTGELFF.